Below, 13 T cell receptor beta chains from the same sample are listed, as sequenced in a study of graft-versus-host responses after intestinal transplantation. Antigens for these TCRs are unknown. Profiling relied on immunoSEQ multiplex PCR, and the TCRdb table lists in-frame clones only, not all of them. The sample yields some 120,000 clones, around nine tenths seen once. The sample consisted of unstimulated CD4+ T cells sorted from spleen or lymph node cells, taken before intestinal transplant. The receptors come from a human donor who received an intestinal transplant.

This chain uses TRBV4-1 with TRBJ1-5, with D unclear. The CDR3 is 12 residues long. Between the trimmed V and J ends, which lost 1 base and 9 bases, there was a span of 7 bases. Germline values: CDR1 MGHRA, CDR2 YSYEKL. The CDR3 bases are TGCGCCAGCAGCCAAGGGGAAGGGCCCCAGCATTTT. Encoded protein: CASSQGEGPQHF.

V usage is TRBV29-1 and J usage is TRBJ1-2; TRBD1 is a possible D gene (6 bases). CDR3 length: 14 residues. Germline assignment: CDR1 SQVTM and CDR2 ANQGSEA. Trimming took off 4 bases at V and 5 bases at J, with 17 bases between the two ends. The CDR3 nucleotides are TGCAGCGTTGTCAAGACAGGCTCAAAGTATGGCTACACCTTC. Protein: CSVVKTGSKYGYTF.

V and J are TRBV18 and TRBJ1-6; weak D call: TRBD1 (5 bases). The CDR3 spans 13 residues. Trimming took off 6 bases at V and 13 bases at J, with 16 bases between the two ends. Germline V gene lookup returns CDR1 KGHSH and CDR2 LQKENI. The CDR3 sequence is CASSTGTADPLHF. In DNA form, the CDR3 reads TGTGCCAGCTCGACCGGGACCGCCGATCCCCTCCACTTT.

The chain combines TRBV9 with TRBJ2-7; D not certain. Trimming removed 4 bases at V and 2 bases at J, with 10 bases between. The CDR3 totals 13 residues. CDR1 is SGDLS and CDR2 is YYNGEE in the germline V gene. The DNA of the CDR3 is TGTGCCAGCAGCACCGGAGTCGCCTACGAGCAGTACTTC. Residues: CASSTGVAYEQYF.

The chain combines TRBV7-3 with TRBJ2-3; 12 positions agree with TRBD2. The J segment lost 6 bases and the V segment lost 3 bases, leaving 4 bases of the junction unmatched. From germline, CDR1 is SGHTA and CDR2 FQGTGA. The CDR3 runs 15 residues. CDR3 nucleotide sequence: TGTGCCAGCAGCTTCCTAGCGGGGGGGCAGGATACGCAGTATTTT. Translation: CASSFLAGGQDTQYF.

This clone was seen once. V gene TRBV6-6 combines with J gene TRBJ2-7, with D perhaps TRBD1 or TRBD2 (5 bases each). This CDR3 spans 12 amino acids. CDR1 and CDR2 (germline): MNHNY, SVGAGI (reference sequence). The V gene lost 5 bases and the J gene lost 5 bases, with 10 bases spanning the gap. CDR3 in amino acids: CASSAWGNEQYF. As DNA, the CDR3 is TGTGCCAGCAGTGCCTGGGGGAACGAGCAGTACTTC.

V usage is TRBV11-2 and J usage is TRBJ2-3; 7 nucleotides line up with TRBD2. Germline V gene data show CDR1 as SGHAT and CDR2 as FQNNGV. This CDR3 is 16 amino acids long. The V and J ends lost 5 bases and 2 bases, in that order; junction bases with no gene match: 10. CDR3 in amino acids: CASSPRTGTNTDTQYF. CDR3 coding DNA: TGTGCCAGCAGCCCACGAACCGGGACTAACACAGATACGCAGTATTTT.

In nucleotides, the CDR3 is TGCGCCAGCAGCACAGAGCCCCCGGGACAGGTCGGGAATGAGCAGTTCTTC. Its translation is CASSTEPPGQVGNEQFF. The chain joins TRBV5-1 to TRBJ2-1; TRBD1 matches 8 bases. The CDR3 runs to 17 residues. V was pared by 4 bases and J by 7 bases, with 16 bases of the junction left unmatched. The V gene's germline CDR1 is SGHRS and CDR2 YFSETQ.

This clone came up a few times. The chain couples TRBV7-9 to TRBJ1-2; D not certain. CDR1 and CDR2 from the germline V gene are SEHNR and FQNEAQ (reference sequence). Trimming stripped 6 bases from V and 3 bases from J, with 17 bases between. The CDR3 has 15 residues. CDR3 sequence reads: CASSPYWGTDYGYTF. CDR3 nucleotides: TGTGCCAGCAGTCCTTATTGGGGAACGGACTATGGCTACACCTTC.

This clone has only one observation. This chain joins TRBV10-3 and TRBJ1-2; D remains unclear. The germline CDR1 and CDR2 sequences are ENHRY and SYGVKD. This CDR3 region has 16 residues. Between the trimmed V and J ends, which lost 2 bases and 11 bases, there was a span of 24 bases. CDR3 amino acids: CAISEGFNRAMGIYTF. As DNA, the CDR3 is TGTGCCATCAGTGAGGGCTTCAATCGGGCAATGGGGATTTACACCTTC.

The chain has TRBV29-1 and TRBJ1-6; tentative D call: TRBD1 (6 bases). CDR1 SQVTM and CDR2 ANQGSEA come from the germline V gene. The CDR3 runs 14 residues. Trimming left V 4 bases short and J 3 bases short, with 10 bases between. CDR3 sequence (DNA): TGCAGCGTTGCAGAGACAGGCTATAATTCACCCCTCCACTTT. It encodes CSVAETGYNSPLHF.

The chain employs TRBV6-1 and TRBJ1-2, with D perhaps matching TRBD1 (6 bases). With 2 bases removed from V and 8 bases from J, the gap between germline ends came to 15 bases. CDR3 length: 14 amino acids. Germline V CDR1 and CDR2: MNHNS, SASEGT. The CDR3 region has the DNA TGTGCCAGCAGTGAATTTTTGACAGGACGAGGCTACACCTTC. Amino acids: CASSEFLTGRGYTF.

This clone was observed a few times. The chain combines TRBV7-3 with TRBJ1-1, with D possibly TRBD1 on 6 matching bases. Germline CDR1 SGHTA, CDR2 FQGTGA. V was pared by 4 bases and J by 1 base, with 10 bases between. The CDR3 totals 14 residues. CDR3 nucleotides: TGTGCCAGCAGCTCCAGGGGATCGAACACTGAAGCTTTCTTT. Translating gives CASSSRGSNTEAFF.